This record looks at one T cell receptor (beta chain) sequence and its context. The data are from a study of blood T cell repertoires in COVID-19. About the study: T cells, B-cell-depleted T cells, or PBMCs provided the cDNA or gDNA that served as material.

Study members were between roughly 18 and 89 years old and lived in 20 to 30 US regions. Membership in each cohort depended on participant-reported clinical history. No more than 2 weeks before study entry, exposed participants had met a case of COVID-19. Clones were read by immunoSEQ multiplex PCR, and TCRdb kept only the in-frame ones, dropping some. The sample yields hundreds of thousands of clones, about 87% seen once. The sequenced material came from PBMCs or T cells enriched from blood (not recorded which). The TCR sequence derives from a man aged 45-60 years who had been exposed to COVID-19.

CDR3 amino acids: CASSLRAGGISDTQYF. The DNA for the CDR3 is TGTGCCAGTTCTCTTAGGGCAGGGGGCATTTCGGATACGCAGTATTTT. This rearrangement joins TRBV7-3 to TRBJ2-3, with TRBD1 matching 8 bases. The germline V gene encodes CDR1 SGHTA and CDR2 FQGTGA. This CDR3 spans 16 amino acids. The V and J ends lost 9 bases and 6 bases, in that order; junction bases with no gene match: 17. Based on the CDR3 plus reference TRBV7-3 and TRBJ2-3, the full variable domain is GAGVSQTPSNKVTEKGKYVELRCDPISGHTALYWYRQSLGQGPEFLIYFQGTGAADDSGLPNDRFFAVRPEGSVSTLKIQRTERGDSAVYLCASSLRAGGISDTQYFGPGTRLTVL.